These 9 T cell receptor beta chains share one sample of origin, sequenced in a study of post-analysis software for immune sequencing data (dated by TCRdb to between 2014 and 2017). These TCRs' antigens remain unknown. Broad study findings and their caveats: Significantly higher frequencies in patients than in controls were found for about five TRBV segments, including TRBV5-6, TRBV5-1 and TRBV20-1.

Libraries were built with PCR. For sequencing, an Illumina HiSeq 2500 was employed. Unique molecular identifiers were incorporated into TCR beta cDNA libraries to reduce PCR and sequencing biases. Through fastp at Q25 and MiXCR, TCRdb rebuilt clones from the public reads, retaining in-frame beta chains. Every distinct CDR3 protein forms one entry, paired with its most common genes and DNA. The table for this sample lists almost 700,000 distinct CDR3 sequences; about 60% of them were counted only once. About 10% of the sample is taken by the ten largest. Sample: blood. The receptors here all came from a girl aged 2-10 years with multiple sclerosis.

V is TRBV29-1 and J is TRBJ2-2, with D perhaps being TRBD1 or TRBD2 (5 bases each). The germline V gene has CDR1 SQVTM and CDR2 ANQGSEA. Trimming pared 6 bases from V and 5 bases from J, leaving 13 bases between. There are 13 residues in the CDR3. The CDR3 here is CSVHRTLTGELFF. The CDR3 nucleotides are TGCAGCGTCCACAGGACTCTTACCGGGGAGCTGTTTTTT.

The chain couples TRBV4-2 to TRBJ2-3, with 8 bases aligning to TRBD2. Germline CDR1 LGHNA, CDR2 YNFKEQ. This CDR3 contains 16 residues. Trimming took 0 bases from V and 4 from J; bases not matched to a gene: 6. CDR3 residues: CASSQDGTGGSDTQYF. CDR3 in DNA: TGTGCCAGCAGCCAAGACGGGACGGGGGGGTCAGATACGCAGTATTTT.

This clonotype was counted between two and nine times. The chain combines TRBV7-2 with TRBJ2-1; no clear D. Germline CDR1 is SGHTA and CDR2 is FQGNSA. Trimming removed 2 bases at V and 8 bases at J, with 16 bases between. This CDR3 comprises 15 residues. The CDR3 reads CASSLRVGPTDEQFF. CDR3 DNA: TGTGCCAGCAGCTTAAGGGTCGGCCCCACCGATGAGCAGTTCTTC. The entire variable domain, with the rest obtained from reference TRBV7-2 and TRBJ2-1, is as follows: GAGVSQSPSNKVTEKGKDVELRCDPISGHTALYWYRQSLGQGLEFLIYFQGNSAPDKSGLPSDRFSAERTGGSVSTLTIQRTQQEDSAVYLCASSLRVGPTDEQFFGPGTRLTVL.

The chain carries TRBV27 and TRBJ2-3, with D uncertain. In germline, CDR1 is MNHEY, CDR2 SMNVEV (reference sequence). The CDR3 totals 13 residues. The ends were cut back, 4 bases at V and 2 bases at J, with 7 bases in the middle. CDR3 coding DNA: TGTGCCAGCAGTTGGGCCGTCACAGATACGCAGTATTTT. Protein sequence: CASSWAVTDTQYF.

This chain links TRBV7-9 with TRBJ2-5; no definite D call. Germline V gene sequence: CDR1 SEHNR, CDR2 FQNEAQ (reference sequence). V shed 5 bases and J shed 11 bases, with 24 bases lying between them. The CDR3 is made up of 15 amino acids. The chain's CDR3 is CASSHPVSPSYGQYF. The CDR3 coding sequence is TGTGCCAGCAGCCACCCGGTTTCTCCCTCCTACGGGCAGTACTTC.

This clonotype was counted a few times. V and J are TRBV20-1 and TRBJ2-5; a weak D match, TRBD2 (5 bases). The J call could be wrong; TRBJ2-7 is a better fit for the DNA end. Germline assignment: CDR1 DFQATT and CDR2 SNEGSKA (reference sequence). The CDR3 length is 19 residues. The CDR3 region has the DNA TGCAGTGCTAGAGATTGGGTGTTGGGTGAGGGTAGCGTACCCTACGAGCAGTACTTC. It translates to CSARDWVLGEGSVPYEQYF.

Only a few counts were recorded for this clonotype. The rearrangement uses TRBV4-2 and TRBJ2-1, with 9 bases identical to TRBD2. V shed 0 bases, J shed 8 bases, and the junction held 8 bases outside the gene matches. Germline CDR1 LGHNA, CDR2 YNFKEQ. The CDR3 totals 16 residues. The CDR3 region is CASSQELGLARDEQFF. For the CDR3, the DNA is TGTGCCAGCAGCCAAGAGCTGGGACTAGCAAGGGATGAGCAGTTCTTC.

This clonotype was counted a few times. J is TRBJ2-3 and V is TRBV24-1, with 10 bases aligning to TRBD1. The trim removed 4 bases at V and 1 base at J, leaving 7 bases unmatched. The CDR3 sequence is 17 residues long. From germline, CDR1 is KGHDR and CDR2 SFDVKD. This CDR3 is CATSDPGQGPGTDTQYF. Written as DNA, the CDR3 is TGTGCCACCAGTGACCCGGGACAGGGGCCCGGCACAGATACGCAGTATTTT.

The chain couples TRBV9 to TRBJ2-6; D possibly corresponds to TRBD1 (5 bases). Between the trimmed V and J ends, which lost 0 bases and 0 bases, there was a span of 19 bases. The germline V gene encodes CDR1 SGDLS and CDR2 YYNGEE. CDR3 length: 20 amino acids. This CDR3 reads CASSVEDTRLGYSGANVLTF. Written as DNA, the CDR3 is TGTGCCAGCAGCGTAGAGGACACTCGGTTGGGTTACTCTGGGGCCAACGTCCTGACTTTC. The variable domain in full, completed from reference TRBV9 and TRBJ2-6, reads DSGVTQTPKHLITATGQRVTLRCSPRSGDLSVYWYQQSLDQGLQFLIQYYNGEERAKGNILERFSAQQFPDLHSELNLSSLELGDSALYFCASSVEDTRLGYSGANVLTFGAGSRLTVL.